This T cell receptor beta chain was identified during a study of human T cells and chemical hapten exposure. Time point given: pre-sensitization, week 0. Indicated treatment: therapeutic diphenylcyclopropenone sensitization with weekly scalp DPC. Germline-derived CDR1 and CDR2 are SGHTA and FQGNSA. V trimming: 6 bases; J trimming: 8 bases; junction bases outside the gene matches: 7. The CDR3 runs 13 residues. TCRdb itself ran the RACE reads through MiXCR, one entry per CDR3 protein. The data show around 200,000 distinct CDR3 sequences, 25% to 30% seen once. This sequence originates from a woman in her twenties or thirties with alopecia areata. Some clones in this sample may be carry-over from other donors' samples. The material was whole blood, obtained in connection with sensitization to the hapten diphenylcyclopropenone (DPC). The gene calls are TRBV7-2 and TRBJ1-2; 9 positions agree with TRBD1. The CDR3 reads CASSPDRGRGYTF. For the CDR3, the DNA is TGTGCCAGCAGTCCTGACAGGGGGAGAGGCTACACCTTC.